These 19 T cell receptor beta chains were sequenced from one sample in a study of human T cells and chemical hapten exposure. TCRdb independently ran MiXCR on the RACE reads; one entry per CDR3 protein. Of over 100,000 distinct CDR3 sequences listed, less than 10% are singletons. The time point here: patch test 2, 6 weeks after DPC sensitization. The treatment denotes: therapeutic diphenylcyclopropenone sensitization with weekly scalp DPC. The sequencing here drew on whole blood, taken in connection with sensitization to the hapten diphenylcyclopropenone (DPC). Source of these receptors: a woman in her 40s with alopecia areata. Some clones in this sample may be carry-over from other donors' samples.

This clonotype has only a few counts. The V gene is TRBV4-2, the J gene TRBJ1-2, with 9 bases fitting TRBD1. The CDR3 extends over 14 amino acids. Germline CDR1 reads LGHNA; CDR2 reads YNFKEQ. J was trimmed by 4 bases and V by 4 bases; bases with no gene match: 4. CDR3 sequence reads: CASSPQGQGYGYTF. For the CDR3, the DNA is TGTGCCAGCAGCCCGCAGGGACAGGGCTATGGCTACACCTTC.

There are a few counts of this clonotype. This sequence joins TRBV5-4 and TRBJ1-1, with D possibly matching TRBD1 (6 bases). CDR1 is SGHNT, CDR2 YYREEE, per germline (reference sequence). CDR3 length equals 15 residues. V was trimmed by 0 bases and J by 5 bases, leaving 14 bases between them. This CDR3 is CASSLDWGLETEAFF. The CDR3 DNA sequence: TGTGCCAGCAGCTTGGATTGGGGGCTGGAAACTGAAGCTTTCTTT.

The chain uses TRBV28 and TRBJ1-5; D unclear. This CDR3 spans 16 amino acids. CDR1 is MDHEN and CDR2 is SYDVKM in the germline V gene. Trimming took off 0 bases at V and 1 base at J, with 10 bases between the two ends. Written as DNA, the CDR3 is TGTGCCAGCAGTTTATGGACACCGCTGAGCAATCAGCCCCAGCATTTT. It is translated as CASSLWTPLSNQPQHF.

Many counts were recorded for this clonotype. DNA of the CDR3: TGTGCCAGCAGTTCAGACAGGGGGGGCAGGTACGAGCAGTACTTC. Its protein is CASSSDRGGRYEQYF. The rearrangement joins TRBV7-8 to TRBJ2-7, with 9 bases identical to TRBD1. V lost 6 bases to trimming and J lost 4 bases; unmatched junction nucleotides: 10. Germline values: CDR1 SGHVS, CDR2 FQNEAQ. The CDR3 is 15 residues long.

At least ten counts were recorded for this clonotype. The chain is built from TRBV12-3 or TRBV12-4 and TRBJ2-2, with 10 bases fitting TRBD2. This CDR3 is 17 amino acids long. V lost 5 bases, J lost 3 bases, and 9 bases stayed unmatched. The CDR3 protein is CASSQNRGTSDTGELFF. CDR3 nucleotides: TGTGCCAGCAGTCAAAACCGGGGGACTAGCGACACCGGGGAGCTGTTTTTT.

With respect to this clonotype: This may be a read error, as it is one base from a much larger clone. J is TRBJ2-2 and V is TRBV7-3; D may match TRBD1 or TRBD2 (6 bases each). The CDR3 sequence is 16 residues long. Germline assignment: CDR1 SGHTA and CDR2 FQGTGA. The CDR3 sequence is CASSSQGFPNTGGLFF. CDR3 in DNA: TGTGCCAGCAGCTCCCAGGGGTTTCCGAACACCGGGGGGCTGTTTTTT.

This clonotype appeared many times. The V and J genes are TRBV20-1 and TRBJ2-4, with 13 nucleotides matching TRBD2. Germline V CDR1 and CDR2: DFQATT, SNEGSKA (reference sequence). The length of the CDR3 is 16 residues. CDR3 loop: CSAAPRTSGGWHIQYF. Here the CDR3 DNA reads TGCAGCGCAGCTCCTCGGACTAGCGGGGGTTGGCACATTCAGTACTTC.

The sample holds many counts of this clonotype. The CDR3 DNA is TGTGCCAGCAGCTTACAGGGTGTGAACACTGAAGCTTTCTTT. Amino acid sequence: CASSLQGVNTEAFF. The rearrangement uses TRBV7-9 and TRBJ1-1; D is possibly TRBD1 (5 bases). Germline V gene data show CDR1 as SEHNR and CDR2 as FQNEAQ (reference sequence). The CDR3 runs to 14 residues. Trimming pared 2 bases from V and 0 bases from J, leaving 7 bases between.

This clonotype came up once. A much larger clone differs from this one at a single base, so this may be a read error. V and J are TRBV7-2 and TRBJ1-1; the D is unclear. Germline CDR1 SGHTA, CDR2 FQGNSA. The CDR3 extends over 14 amino acids. In nucleotides, the CDR3 is TGTGCCAGCAGCCCCACGAGGGATCCGAAGTGGGCTATCTTT. Its translation: CASSPTRDPKWAIF.

The V call is TRBV20-1, the J call TRBJ2-5; no clear D gene. Per the germline V gene, CDR1 is DFQATT and CDR2 is SNEGSKA (reference sequence). V lost 3 bases, J lost 5 bases, and 13 bases lay in between. This CDR3 has 13 residues. CDR3 nucleotide sequence: TGCAGTGCTAGTCGTCCTGATCGGGAGACCCAGTACTTC. It specifies CSASRPDRETQYF.

The gene calls are TRBV7-8 and TRBJ2-3; no clear D. V was cut by 3 bases and J by 3 bases, with 7 bases left in between. Germline CDR1 and CDR2: SGHVS and FQNEAQ. This CDR3 spans 13 amino acids. The CDR3 region has the DNA TGTGCCAGCAGCTTTGGGCAAACAGATACGCAGTATTTT. It yields the protein CASSFGQTDTQYF.

This clonotype has a handful of counts. This rearrangement joins TRBV7-9 to TRBJ1-1; maybe TRBD1 (6 bases). This CDR3 has 15 amino acids. Per germline, CDR1 SEHNR and CDR2 FQNEAQ (reference sequence). Trimming removed 6 bases at V and 0 bases at J, with 14 bases between. CDR3 in amino acids: CASSSQGSMNTEAFF. DNA of the CDR3: TGTGCCAGCAGTTCACAGGGTTCTATGAACACTGAAGCTTTCTTT.

This clonotype appeared many times. This sequence joins TRBV7-2 and TRBJ1-6; 8 bases are shared with TRBD1. V gave up 3 bases and J gave up 9 bases; unmatched junction bases: 1. The CDR3 has 13 residues. Looked up from germline, CDR1 is SGHTA and CDR2 is FQGNSA. DNA for the CDR3: TGTGCCAGCAGCTTCCAGGGGGCTTCACCCCTCCACTTT. Its translation is CASSFQGASPLHF.

This clonotype occurred a few times. This sequence joins TRBV4-2 and TRBJ2-1; 7 nucleotides agree with TRBD2. The trim removed 0 bases at V and 4 bases at J, leaving 6 bases unmatched. The CDR3 loop spans 16 amino acids. CDR1 is LGHNA, CDR2 YNFKEQ, per germline. The CDR3: CASSQDWGGGYNEQFF. Here the CDR3 DNA reads TGTGCCAGCAGCCAAGATTGGGGCGGGGGTTACAATGAGCAGTTCTTC.

This clonotype showed up many times. The chain combines TRBV5-4 with TRBJ2-7; 10 nucleotides match TRBD1. Looked up from germline, CDR1 is SGHNT and CDR2 is YYREEE (reference sequence). Germline trimming cut 5 bases from V and 7 bases from J; bases unmatched to any gene: 6. This CDR3 has 13 residues. This CDR3 is CASSKTGGGEQYF. In DNA form, the CDR3 reads TGTGCCAGCAGTAAGACAGGGGGCGGGGAGCAGTACTTC. Full variable domain (outside the CDR3, taken from reference TRBV5-4 and TRBJ2-7): ETGVTQSPTHLIKTRGQQVTLRCSSQSGHNTVSWYQQALGQGPQFIFQYYREEENGRGNFPPRFSGLQFPNYSSELNVNALELDDSALYLCASSKTGGGEQYFGPGTRLTVT.

This clonotype has a count of ten or more. The genes are TRBV28 and TRBJ1-3, with 10 nucleotides matching TRBD1. The germline V gene encodes CDR1 MDHEN and CDR2 SYDVKM. Trimming at V came to 7 bases and at J to 4 bases, leaving 7 bases not matched to a gene. The CDR3 is 15 amino acids. CDR3 in DNA: TGTGCCAGCACCTTGACAGGGGGCATGGGAAACACCATATATTTT. This encodes CASTLTGGMGNTIYF.

Comment on this clonotype: Possible read error: a much larger clone is one base away. V gene TRBV18 combines with J gene TRBJ2-1; the D call may be TRBD1 or TRBD2 (5 bases each). The germline gives CDR1 KGHSH, CDR2 LQKENI. The CDR3 has 19 amino acids. V was cut by 4 bases and J by 4 bases, with 26 bases left in between. CDR3 coding DNA: TGTGCCAGCTCACTGTACGGGACGAAATTGCCTCAAATTTACAATGAGCAGTTCTTC. This translates into CASSLYGTKLPQIYNEQFF. The full variable domain, in which reference TRBV18 and TRBJ2-1 provide the parts outside the CDR3, is NAGVMQNPRHLVRRRGQEARLRCSPMKGHSHVYWYRQLPEEGLKFMVYLQKENIIDESGMPKERFSAEFPKEGPSILRIQQVVRGDSAAYFCASSLYGTKLPQIYNEQFFGPGTRLTVL.

In this sample, this clonotype turned up a few times. V usage is TRBV20-1 and J usage is TRBJ2-1; 8 positions agree with TRBD1. J gave up 7 bases and V 6 bases, and 11 bases lay outside the gene matches. CDR3 length: 14 amino acids. The germline V gene encodes CDR1 DFQATT and CDR2 SNEGSKA (reference sequence). This CDR3 reads CSAPGQGFSNEQFF. In nucleotides, the CDR3 is TGCAGTGCCCCAGGACAGGGTTTTTCAAATGAGCAGTTCTTC.

This clonotype has more than one count but fewer than ten. The J gene is TRBJ1-6, the V gene TRBV5-1; TRBD1 matches 10 bases. With V trimmed by 3 bases and J by 8 bases, 5 bases remained unmatched. Germline-derived CDR1 and CDR2 are SGHRS and YFSETQ. The length of the CDR3 is 15 residues. For the CDR3, the DNA is TGCGCCAGCAGCTCAGTCGGGACAGGGGATTCACCCCTCCACTTT. This gives the protein CASSSVGTGDSPLHF.